The T cell receptor (beta chain) under discussion was sequenced for a study of blood T cells in healthy people across ages. PCR was performed a second time for about 7 to 12 cycles using a sample-barcoded 5' primer and a J-beta primer mix. A single record per CDR3 protein comes from TCRdb applying MiXCR to the 5' RACE reads. Here the sample spans more than 1,000,000 distinct CDR3 sequences, around 25% being singletons. This clonotype occurred a few times. V gave up 5 bases and J gave up 6 bases, with 20 bases separating them. From germline, CDR1 is MNHEY and CDR2 SVGEGT. The CDR3 covers 16 residues. This sample also belongs to another study, concerning T cells of mothers and their children.

Sample: blood. The receptor's source is a girl between 2 and 10 years old in good health. This chain connects TRBV6-2 or TRBV6-3 to TRBJ2-1, with D perhaps TRBD2 (6 bases). The CDR3 bases are TGTGCCAGCAGTGGCCATATACTAGCAGGCGCCAATGAGCAGTTCTTC. Translating it yields CASSGHILAGANEQFF.